A few counts support the clone carrying this TCR beta chain. TCRdb processed the 5' RACE reads anew with MiXCR; each CDR3 protein has one entry. Counted here are hundreds of thousands of distinct CDR3 sequences, 7.5% to 9% occurring once; the ten biggest clones make up about 20%. This specimen comes from a study of T cells after yellow fever vaccination. Trimming took off 8 bases at V and 5 bases at J, with 13 bases between the two ends. Germline CDR1 SGHNT, CDR2 YYREEE (reference sequence). CDR3 size: 12 residues. The sequencing used PBMCs, collected on the day of the first yellow fever vaccination. The TCR originated in a man aged 18 to 30 who received the YFV17D yellow fever vaccine. V and J are TRBV5-4 and TRBJ2-5; either TRBD1 or TRBD2 may fit D (6 bases each). CDR3 nucleotide sequence: TGTGCCAGAGGAAGAGGGGGGGAGACCCAGTACTTC. Translating it yields CARGRGGETQYF.